This paragraph covers one T cell receptor beta chain sequence. What this receptor recognizes is not known. No quality values exist for individual bases; no much larger clone is one base distant. The library was produced with the immunoSEQ multiplex PCR assay. Rearranged TCR beta chain sequences were amplified using the hsTCRB Kit according to the manufacturer's protocol. Sequencing of TCRB libraries was carried out on an Illumina MiSeq. The paper's data handling went like this. Demultiplexing, trimming and gene mapping were performed with the kit vendor's proprietary platform. What TCRdb holds here is the immuneACCESS table cut down to in-frame rearrangements. Part of the clones is not present; checked against another copy, under half of the missing clones reflect an unresolved V gene, and the others are unexplained. That table gives V, J and clone size, and the DNA gave D and trimming. The sample yields about 96,000 clones; 80% were counted once. The leading ten clones occupy roughly 7% of the sample.

The data originate from a study of a mutant IDH1 vaccine in newly diagnosed glioma listed by TCRdb under 2021. Background on the whole study: Of the 25 to 40 patients who were treated, about 60% were male and approximately 38% were female, and the mean age was around 40 years. Peripheral blood samples were drawn at six visits, namely V03 (baseline), V05, V07, V10, V12 and V13. Before enrollment, patients had received standard therapy of radiotherapy alone, temozolomide alone, or radiochemotherapy with temozolomide; most received the combination. For exploratory analyses, longitudinal TCRB deep sequencing was carried out in roughly 25 treated patients wherever samples were available. The study at large found these results: PBMC samples for TCRB deep sequencing were selected based on availability. It was noted by the authors that analyses of patient blood samples could not be reproduced owing to sample limitations. Pseudoprogression seemed to be unrelated to changes in the top peripheral T cell clonotypes found by TCRB sequencing. Immune responses induced by the vaccine were seen in around 93% of patients across multiple MHC alleles.

The sample's time point label, decoded: baseline, week 1 (first vaccination visit). Taken with the paper, the label for treatment or condition translates to: pre-vaccination baseline after standard-of-care therapy. The donors had newly diagnosed IDH1-mutant astrocytomas of WHO grade 3 or 4 that showed loss of nuclear ATRX. The samples were drawn from NOA16, a multicentre, single-arm, open-label phase I trial in Germany that tested a mutant IDH1 peptide vaccine in humans for the first time. For immunogenicity testing, the blood drawn at visit V03 was used as the baseline sample. Genomic DNA for TCRB sequencing was extracted from EDTA blood using the DNeasy Blood and Tissue Kit. The CDR3 numbers 17 residues from cysteine through phenylalanine. Just CDR3 DNA is preserved here, 51 bases in frame from base 1. Ends trimmed: V by 1 base, J by 2 bases; bases unmatched to a gene: 7. In the germline V gene, CDR1 corresponds to LGHNA and CDR2 to YNFKEQ.

The sequences come from PBMCs, collected from a glioma patient treated with radiotherapy, temozolomide or both. The chain was built from TRBV4-2 and TRBJ2-3, with 9 bases aligning to TRBD2. The TCR sequence derives from a middle-aged man with glioma. CDR3 sequence: CASSQVVGGGATDTQYF. The bases read TGTGCCAGCAGCCAAGTGGTTGGCGGGGGGGCCACAGATACGCAGTATTTT.